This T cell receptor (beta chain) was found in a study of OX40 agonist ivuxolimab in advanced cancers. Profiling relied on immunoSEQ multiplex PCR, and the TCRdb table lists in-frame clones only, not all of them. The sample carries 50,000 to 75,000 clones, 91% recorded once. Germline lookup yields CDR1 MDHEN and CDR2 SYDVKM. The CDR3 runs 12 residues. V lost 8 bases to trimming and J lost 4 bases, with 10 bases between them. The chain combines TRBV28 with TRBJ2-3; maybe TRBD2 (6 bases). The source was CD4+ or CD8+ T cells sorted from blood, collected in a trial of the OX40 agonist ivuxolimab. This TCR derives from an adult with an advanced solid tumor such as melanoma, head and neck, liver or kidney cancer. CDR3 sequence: CASCERADTQYF. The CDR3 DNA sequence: TGTGCCAGCTGTGAGCGGGCAGATACGCAGTATTTT.